These 19 T cell receptor beta chains came from one sample sequenced in a study of cytomegalovirus exposure and HLA in healthy donors. The study ran its PCR with 60 Vbeta and 13 Jbeta primers. Assay used: immunoSEQ multiplex PCR; TCRdb lists only in-frame clones, some missing. The sample lists approximately 69,000 clones; 76% were seen once. Sequencing was performed on PBMCs. The source is a young man in good health and CMV-seronegative.

Here the CDR3 reads CASSFYGGAWEQYV. CDR3 DNA: TGTGCCAGCAGCTTTTACGGGGGGGCGTGGGAGCAGTACGTC. The gene calls are TRBV11-3 and TRBJ2-7; 8 positions match TRBD2. This CDR3 contains 14 residues. Germline-derived CDR1 and CDR2 are SGHNT and YENEEA. The ends lost 3 bases at V and 7 bases at J; junction bases unmatched: 8.

The V and J genes are TRBV5-1 and TRBJ2-1; 13 nucleotides agree with TRBD2. The CDR3 runs 16 residues. V dropped 4 bases and J dropped 7; count of bases not matched to a gene: 8. The germline gives CDR1 SGHRS, CDR2 YFSETQ. The DNA of the CDR3 is TGCGCCAGCAGCGGGGGACTAGCGGGGTTTCAAAATGAGCAGTTCTTC. It translates to CASSGGLAGFQNEQFF.

This clone was seen just once. The sample contains more than one DNA sequence encoding this CDR3. The chain carries TRBV9 and TRBJ1-2; TRBD1 matches at 9 bases. V shed 0 bases and J 4 bases; nucleotides not matched to a gene: 1. CDR1 and CDR2 from the germline V gene are SGDLS and YYNGEE. The CDR3 sequence is 14 residues long. The CDR3 nucleotides are TGTGCCAGCAGCGTAGAGGGACAGGGCTATGGCTACACCTTC. Amino acid sequence: CASSVEGQGYGYTF.

There are a few counts of this clone. The V and J genes are TRBV2 and TRBJ2-3; TRBD2 aligns across 7 bases. Germline V gene sequence: CDR1 SNHLY, CDR2 FYNNEI. The CDR3 consists of 15 residues. With V trimmed by 7 bases and J by 2 bases, 9 bases remained unmatched. CDR3 DNA sequence: TGTGCCAGCATACCCGGGGGGATGGACACAGATACGCAGTATTTT. This encodes CASIPGGMDTDTQYF.

V and J are TRBV27 and TRBJ1-5; tentative D call: TRBD1 (5 bases). The germline V gene encodes CDR1 MNHEY and CDR2 SMNVEV (reference sequence). Trimming left V 3 bases short and J 5 bases short, with 14 bases between. This CDR3 is built from 15 residues. In DNA, the CDR3 is TGTGCCAGCAGTTTGAGAGGGACGGGGGATCAGCCCCAGCATTTT. Protein sequence: CASSLRGTGDQPQHF.

The J gene is TRBJ1-2, the V gene TRBV18; the match to TRBD1 covers 8 bases. V was clipped by 2 bases and J by 5 bases; unmatched bases: 4. CDR3 length: 14 residues. Germline CDR1 is KGHSH and CDR2 is LQKENI. CDR3 DNA sequence: TGTGCCAGCTCACCAGGACAGGGACATTATGGCTACACCTTC. Translated: CASSPGQGHYGYTF. Looking up the rest from reference TRBV18 and TRBJ1-2 gives the full variable domain: NAGVMQNPRHLVRRRGQEARLRCSPMKGHSHVYWYRQLPEEGLKFMVYLQKENIIDESGMPKERFSAEFPKEGPSILRIQQVVRGDSAAYFCASSPGQGHYGYTFGSGTRLTVV.

This clone turned up a few times. CDR3 bases: TGTGCCATCAGCGTGAGGGACAGGGGAGAGACCCAGTACTTC. This gives the protein CAISVRDRGETQYF. The chain has TRBV10-3 and TRBJ2-5, with 10 bases lining up with TRBD1. The CDR3 contains 14 residues. Trimming removed 6 bases from V and 4 bases from J; junction bases left unmatched: 5. Per the germline V gene, CDR1 is ENHRY and CDR2 is SYGVKD.

This rearrangement joins TRBV25-1 to TRBJ2-7; 9 nucleotides line up with TRBD1. The V gene end was trimmed by 3 bases and the J gene end by 7 bases; junction bases not matched to a gene: 4. The CDR3 length is 13 residues. Germline CDR1 MGHDK, CDR2 SYGVNS. CDR3: CASSDWTGEEQYF. DNA for the CDR3: TGTGCCAGCAGTGATTGGACAGGGGAGGAGCAGTACTTC.

The genes are TRBV28 and TRBJ1-3; D remains unclear. Per germline, CDR1 MDHEN and CDR2 SYDVKM. This CDR3 has 16 amino acids. The V end lost 8 bases, the J end lost 1 base, and 18 bases lay between the germline ends. The CDR3 coding sequence is TGTGCCAGCGGCCCGATTGGTGGTTGGTCTGGAAACACCATATATTTT. This sequence encodes CASGPIGGWSGNTIYF.

The rearrangement joins TRBV6-1 to TRBJ2-1; possibly TRBD1 for D (5 bases). Per germline, CDR1 MNHNS and CDR2 SASEGT. This CDR3 contains 14 residues. V was pared by 1 base and J by 6 bases, with 10 bases between. Here the CDR3 reads CASSEGQGINEQFF. The CDR3 bases are TGTGCCAGCAGTGAAGGGCAGGGCATCAATGAGCAGTTCTTC.

This chain links TRBV5-4 with TRBJ2-3, with D possibly being TRBD1 (6 bases). The CDR3 consists of 13 residues. Trimming removed 0 bases from V and 6 bases from J, with 8 bases in between. Germline CDR1 SGHNT, CDR2 YYREEE (reference sequence). This CDR3 is CASSLGQADTQYF. Here the CDR3 DNA reads TGTGCCAGCAGCTTGGGACAGGCCGATACGCAGTATTTT.

V is TRBV10-1 and J is TRBJ2-7, with 9 positions matching TRBD1. Germline CDR1 WNHNN, CDR2 SYGVQD (reference sequence). Trimming removed 0 bases from V and 6 bases from J; junction bases left unmatched: 9. The CDR3 runs to 16 residues. The chain's CDR3 is CASSESGQGPGVEQYF. Here the CDR3 DNA reads TGCGCCAGCAGTGAGTCGGGACAGGGCCCGGGCGTCGAGCAGTACTTC.

This clone occurred once. The chain uses TRBV10-3 and TRBJ1-1, with D maybe TRBD1 (5 bases). CDR3 length equals 18 residues. V gave up 0 bases and J gave up 1 base, with 18 bases separating them. CDR1 ENHRY and CDR2 SYGVKD come from the germline V gene. CDR3 amino acids: CAISESTVPGGGNTEAFF. The CDR3 region has the DNA TGTGCCATCAGTGAGTCGACAGTACCGGGGGGAGGGAACACTGAAGCTTTCTTT.

The chain couples TRBV7-8 to TRBJ1-4; D is uncertain. The germline V and J ends were trimmed by 2 bases and 7 bases, with 17 bases remaining between them. The CDR3 loop spans 16 amino acids. Germline V gene sequence: CDR1 SGHVS, CDR2 FQNEAQ. CDR3 bases: TGTGCCAGCAGCTTACTACGGGTTGGGTTGAGTGAAAAACTGTTTTTT. Translated, it gives CASSLLRVGLSEKLFF.

This chain connects TRBV10-3 to TRBJ2-5, with D possibly TRBD2 on 5 matching bases. V lost 8 bases and J lost 2, with 12 bases in between. Germline-derived CDR1 and CDR2 are ENHRY and SYGVKD. The CDR3 covers 13 residues. The CDR3 is CAIGRGQQETQYF. Written as DNA, the CDR3 is TGTGCCATCGGGAGAGGTCAGCAAGAGACCCAGTACTTC.

This chain connects TRBV4-2 to TRBJ1-2, with 9 positions matching TRBD1. This CDR3 has 15 residues. Unmatched junction bases numbered 8, after V lost 1 base and J lost 8 bases. Germline V gives CDR1 LGHNA, CDR2 YNFKEQ. The DNA for the CDR3 is TGTGCCAGCAGCCAAGTGGCGGGACAGGGAAGCGGCTACACCTTC. Residues: CASSQVAGQGSGYTF.

The rearrangement uses TRBV4-1 and TRBJ2-5, with TRBD2 as a possible D gene (6 bases). This CDR3 region has 15 residues. Trimming stripped 3 bases from V and 1 base from J, with 12 bases between. Germline V CDR1 and CDR2: MGHRA, YSYEKL. CDR3 DNA: TGCGCCAGCAGCCATTTTAGCGGATTCCAAGAGACCCAGTACTTC. This codes for CASSHFSGFQETQYF.

The chain has TRBV19 and TRBJ1-4; 9 bases are shared with TRBD1. The CDR3 is 14 residues long. From germline, CDR1 is LNHDA and CDR2 SQIVND (reference sequence). With V trimmed by 5 bases and J by 8 bases, 6 bases remained unmatched. CDR3 in amino acids: CASSFNRGREKLFF. As DNA, the CDR3 is TGTGCCAGTAGTTTCAACAGGGGGCGGGAAAAACTGTTTTTT.

The CDR3 loop reads CASSQVGGTEAFF. CDR3 nucleotide sequence: TGTGCCAGCAGCCAGGTAGGGGGCACTGAAGCTTTCTTT. This chain joins TRBV14 and TRBJ1-1, with D maybe TRBD1 (6 bases). Trimming took 3 bases from V and 4 from J, leaving 9 bases between them. CDR1 is SGHDN and CDR2 is FVKESK in the germline V gene. This CDR3 comprises 13 residues. Complete variable domain (other parts from reference TRBV14 and TRBJ1-1): EAGVTQFPSHSVIEKGQTVTLRCDPISGHDNLYWYRRVMGKEIKFLLHFVKESKQDESGMPNNRFLAERTGGTYSTLKVQPAELEDSGVYFCASSQVGGTEAFFGQGTRLTVV.